This section outlines one TCR beta chain sequence together with its context. The data were obtained in a study of blood T cell repertoires in COVID-19. Study in general: Acute and convalescent COVID-19 specimens originated in the United States, Italy and Spain. Sources were T cells, B-cell-depleted T cells, or PBMCs; the material itself was cDNA or gDNA.

The CDR3 is made up of 15 amino acids. Germline lookup yields CDR1 SGHTA and CDR2 FQGNSA. V dropped 5 bases and J dropped 9 bases, with 23 bases sitting between them. Per the authors' pipeline: Cell counts per sample came from amplifying reference gene primers. Method: immunoSEQ multiplex PCR; TCRdb's copy keeps in-frame clones and lacks some. D and trimming come from the DNA, and the V and J calls and clone size come from that table. The sample has 120,000 or so clones, 88% seen once; the top ten hold more than 1.5%. The specimen was peripheral blood. The V call is TRBV7-2, the J call TRBJ2-7; TRBD1 might be the D (5 bases). The sequence derives from a human donor in a cohort sampled during active COVID-19. The CDR3 here is CASSPTSTVYDGQYF. The CDR3 DNA reads as TGTGCCAGCAGCCCAACTTCGACAGTCTACGACGGGCAGTACTTC.